A selection of T cell receptor beta chains follows, all from one sample in a study of T cell responses to AZD1222 COVID-19 vaccine. The method was immunoSEQ multiplex PCR; TCRdb's version includes in-frame clones alone and lacks a portion of them. The sample has some 180,000 clones; about 93% are singletons. Here the sequenced sample was peripheral blood, taken 28 days after the second dose of the MenACWY control vaccine. These receptors all come from an adult who received the MenACWY meningococcal vaccine as a control. Both conserved end residues are part of each CDR3. Fields, in order: V gene, J gene, clone size, D gene, CDR3 protein, CDR3 DNA. A D gene is named only where the DNA matches it firmly. Only part of the rows carry a size: once, few, many, or a class if the clone is expanded.

V: TRBV5-1; J: TRBJ1-1; size: .; D: .; CDR3: CASLKDTEAFF; DNA: TGCGCCAGCCTGAAGGACACTGAAGCTTTCTTT
V: TRBV19; J: TRBJ1-4; size: .; D: TRBD1; CDR3: CASSTGTANEKLFF; DNA: TGTGCCAGTAGTACGGGGACAGCTAATGAAAAACTGTTTTTT
V: TRBV6-5; J: TRBJ1-5; size: .; D: .; CDR3: CASSPLNQPQHF; DNA: TGTGCCAGCAGTCCCCTTAATCAGCCCCAGCATTTT
V: TRBV30; J: TRBJ1-1; size: .; D: .; CDR3: CAWSTDPAEAFF; DNA: TGTGCCTGGAGTACCGACCCGGCTGAAGCTTTCTTT
V: TRBV11-2; J: TRBJ1-4; size: .; D: .; CDR3: CASSAAPGQALQKLFF; DNA: TGTGCCAGCAGCGCAGCGCCGGGGCAGGCTCTTCAAAAACTGTTTTTT
V: TRBV14; J: TRBJ1-6; size: .; D: TRBD1; CDR3: CASSSDRSTSSPLHF; DNA: TGTGCCAGCAGCTCGGACAGGTCCACCTCGTCACCCCTCCACTTT
V: TRBV4-3; J: TRBJ1-1; size: .; D: .; CDR3: CASSQIQGNTEAFF; DNA: TGCGCCAGCAGCCAGATACAGGGGAACACTGAAGCTTTCTTT
V: TRBV2; J: TRBJ1-1; size: .; D: .; CDR3: CASSSGRGLAFF; DNA: TGTGCCAGCAGTTCTGGACGGGGATTAGCTTTCTTT
V: TRBV7-9; J: TRBJ2-7; size: .; D: .; CDR3: CASSLGDRSSYEQYF; DNA: TGTGCCAGCAGCTTAGGGGACCGAAGCTCCTACGAGCAGTACTTC
V: TRBV3-1/TRBV3-2; J: TRBJ1-5; size: .; D: .; CDR3: CASSQRGVSNQPQHF; DNA: TGTGCCAGCAGCCAACGAGGGGTTAGCAATCAGCCCCAGCATTTT
V: TRBV27; J: TRBJ1-2; size: few; D: TRBD1; CDR3: CASSPGQGGYTF; DNA: TGTGCCAGCAGTCCCGGACAGGGTGGCTACACCTTC
V: TRBV5-4; J: TRBJ2-1; size: .; D: .; CDR3: CASSLDRSSYNEQFF; DNA: TGTGCCAGCAGCTTGGACCGGAGCTCCTACAATGAGCAGTTCTTC
V: TRBV9; J: TRBJ1-2; size: .; D: .; CDR3: CASSPRTTPGYGYTF; DNA: TGTGCCAGCAGCCCAAGGACCACTCCTGGATATGGCTACACCTTC
V: TRBV18; J: TRBJ1-2; size: .; D: .; CDR3: CASSPGSNYGYTF; DNA: TGTGCCAGCTCACCCGGGTCTAACTATGGCTACACCTTC
V: TRBV14; J: TRBJ1-6; size: .; D: .; CDR3: CASRRGFNSPLHF; DNA: TGTGCCAGCAGGCGAGGTTTTAATTCACCCCTCCACTTT
V: TRBV3-1/TRBV3-2; J: TRBJ1-5; size: .; D: .; CDR3: CASSGQYNQPQHF; DNA: TGTGCCAGCAGCGGACAGTATAATCAGCCCCAGCATTTT
V: TRBV5-6; J: TRBJ1-1; size: .; D: .; CDR3: CASSFRSRGTEAFF; DNA: TGTGCCAGCAGCTTCCGTAGTCGGGGCACTGAAGCTTTCTTT
V: TRBV5-1; J: TRBJ1-5; size: .; D: TRBD1; CDR3: CASSLSDRASQPQHF; DNA: TGCGCCAGCAGCTTAAGCGACAGGGCTAGTCAGCCCCAGCATTTT
V: TRBV6-5; J: TRBJ1-1; size: .; D: .; CDR3: CASANLWDTEAFF; DNA: TGTGCCAGCGCGAACCTTTGGGACACTGAAGCTTTCTTT
V: TRBV27; J: TRBJ1-6; size: few; D: .; CDR3: CASSLRGGGSPLHF; DNA: TGTGCCAGCAGTCTACGGGGCGGCGGTTCACCCCTCCACTTT
V: TRBV5-1; J: TRBJ2-3; size: .; D: TRBD2; CDR3: CASSLERGGLTDTQYF; DNA: TGCGCCAGCAGCTTGGAGCGGGGGGGTCTGACAGATACGCAGTATTTT
V: TRBV13; J: TRBJ2-7; size: .; D: TRBD2; CDR3: CASSFNNPTGGGYEQYF; DNA: TGTGCCAGCAGCTTTAACAACCCCACCGGGGGGGGCTACGAGCAGTACTTC
V: TRBV7-9; J: TRBJ1-1; size: .; D: TRBD1; CDR3: CASNNSPGQGTFF; DNA: TGTGCCAGCAACAACTCCCCGGGACAGGGAACTTTCTTT
V: TRBV3-1/TRBV3-2; J: TRBJ1-1; size: .; D: .; CDR3: CASSQGQNLLAEAFF; DNA: TGTGCCAGCAGCCAAGGACAGAACCTTCTCGCTGAAGCTTTCTTT
V: TRBV11-2; J: TRBJ2-1; size: .; D: .; CDR3: CASTRLGGVYNEQFF; DNA: TGTGCCAGCACCCGACTAGGGGGGGTTTACAATGAGCAGTTCTTC
V: TRBV12-3/TRBV12-4; J: TRBJ1-5; size: .; D: .; CDR3: CASSTIRDQPQHF; DNA: TGTGCCAGCAGCACCATCCGGGATCAGCCCCAGCATTTT
V: TRBV6-5; J: TRBJ1-3; size: .; D: .; CDR3: CASSYGRSAGNTIYF; DNA: TGTGCCAGCAGTTACGGCAGGTCTGCTGGAAACACCATATATTTT
V: TRBV6-5; J: TRBJ1-2; size: .; D: TRBD1; CDR3: CASSYFRPGTGYGYTF; DNA: TGTGCCAGCAGTTACTTTCGTCCCGGGACAGGGTATGGCTACACCTTC
V: TRBV5-1; J: TRBJ1-2; size: .; D: TRBD1; CDR3: CASSLGGGGGYTF; DNA: TGCGCCAGCAGCCTTGGAGGGGGCGGTGGCTACACCTTC
V: TRBV5-1; J: TRBJ1-1; size: .; D: TRBD1; CDR3: CASSLSYSTGVATEAFF; DNA: TGCGCCAGCAGCTTGTCCTATTCGACAGGGGTGGCCACTGAAGCTTTCTTT
V: TRBV4-1; J: TRBJ1-2; size: .; D: .; CDR3: CASSQGTGLNYGYTF; DNA: TGCGCCAGCAGCCAAGGAACAGGACTCAACTATGGCTACACCTTC
V: TRBV9; J: TRBJ1-1; size: .; D: .; CDR3: CASSALGGPTEAFF; DNA: TGTGCCAGCAGCGCGCTTGGGGGCCCCACTGAAGCTTTCTTT
V: TRBV4-1; J: TRBJ1-3; size: .; D: .; CDR3: CASSHEGGNTIYF; DNA: TGCGCCAGCAGCCATGAAGGAGGAAACACCATATATTTT
V: TRBV7-7; J: TRBJ1-2; size: .; D: .; CDR3: CASSSRRYGYTF; DNA: TGTGCCAGCAGTTCAAGAAGGTATGGCTACACCTTC
V: TRBV5-1; J: TRBJ1-4; size: .; D: .; CDR3: CASSSLGGGLEKLFF; DNA: TGCGCCAGCAGCTCCCTTGGCGGGGGGCTAGAAAAACTGTTTTTT
V: TRBV21-1; J: TRBJ1-3; size: .; D: .; CDR3: CASSPQGDGNTIYF; DNA: TGTGCCAGCAGCCCCCAAGGGGACGGAAACACCATATATTTT
V: TRBV3-1/TRBV3-2; J: TRBJ2-3; size: .; D: .; CDR3: CASSQVSTQYF; DNA: TGTGCCAGCAGCCAAGTAAGCACGCAGTATTTT
V: TRBV10-3; J: TRBJ2-7; size: .; D: TRBD1; CDR3: CAISESTRGQALEQYF; DNA: TGTGCCATCAGTGAGTCGACTCGGGGACAGGCCCTCGAGCAGTACTTC
V: TRBV14; J: TRBJ2-7; size: .; D: TRBD1; CDR3: CASSLPGLPGGEQYF; DNA: TGTGCCAGCAGCCTACCGGGCCTCCCAGGGGGCGAGCAGTACTTC
V: TRBV4-1; J: TRBJ2-3; size: .; D: .; CDR3: CASSLLAGTTDTQYF; DNA: TGCGCCAGCAGCCTCCTGGCAGGGACGACAGATACGCAGTATTTT
V: TRBV12-3/TRBV12-4; J: TRBJ2-1; size: .; D: .; CDR3: CASSREDEQFF; DNA: TGTGCCAGCAGTCGGGAAGATGAGCAGTTCTTC
V: TRBV3-1/TRBV3-2; J: TRBJ2-1; size: .; D: .; CDR3: CASTKVLSSYNEQFF; DNA: TGTGCCAGCACGAAGGTTTTGAGCTCCTACAATGAGCAGTTCTTC
V: TRBV28; J: TRBJ1-1; size: once; D: .; CDR3: CASSLRPPNTEAFF; DNA: TGTGCCAGCAGTTTAAGACCCCCGAACACTGAAGCTTTCTTT
V: TRBV3-1/TRBV3-2; J: TRBJ2-6; size: .; D: TRBD1; CDR3: CASSQTGAGANVLTF; DNA: TGTGCCAGCAGCCAAACAGGGGCTGGGGCCAACGTCCTGACTTTC
V: TRBV6-1; J: TRBJ1-5; size: .; D: TRBD1; CDR3: CASSDYSQGADQPQHF; DNA: TGTGCCAGCAGTGATTACTCCCAGGGGGCCGATCAGCCCCAGCATTTT
V: TRBV7-2; J: TRBJ1-5; size: .; D: .; CDR3: CASARRGGSFNQPQHF; DNA: TGTGCCAGCGCTAGACGGGGGGGAAGTTTCAATCAGCCCCAGCATTTT
V: TRBV7-2; J: TRBJ2-2; size: once; D: TRBD1; CDR3: CASTRRDRGGPGELFF; DNA: TGTGCCAGCACCCGGAGGGACAGGGGTGGCCCCGGGGAGCTGTTTTTT
V: TRBV27; J: TRBJ1-2; size: .; D: .; CDR3: CASSSLRNGRGYTF; DNA: TGTGCCAGCAGTTCCCTTAGGAACGGTCGTGGCTACACCTTC